This T cell receptor beta chain was captured in a study of cytomegalovirus exposure and HLA in healthy donors. As concerns this clone: Its cognate antigen is unknown.

Regarding the study as a whole: An analysis done earlier found most TCR beta V segments productive about 87% or about 30% of the time. TCR beta sequences reportedly predicted most subjects' HLA-A and HLA-B alleles accurately. With DRB1 most and HLA-C fewest, TCR association rates differed between HLA loci in a later analysis. Sequencing had likely introduced a cluster of highly shared sequence variants as an artifact.

PCR primers comprised 60 Vbeta and 13 Jbeta primers. Profiling relied on immunoSEQ multiplex PCR, and the TCRdb table lists in-frame clones only, not all of them. This sample has over 70,000 clones, with about three quarters found just once. CDR3 length: 14 amino acids. CDR1 and CDR2 (germline): MNHEY, SVGAGI. Trimming left V 2 bases short and J 4 bases short, with 8 bases between. The gene calls are TRBV6-5 and TRBJ2-2; D is possibly TRBD1 (5 bases). What was sequenced was PBMCs. This receptor was obtained from a man in his fifties in good health and CMV-seropositive. DNA for the CDR3: TGTGCCAGCAGTTACGACAGCGCCACCGGGGAGCTGTTTTTT. Amino acids: CASSYDSATGELFF.